The entry that follows covers one T cell receptor beta chain sequence. These data originate in a study of blood T cell repertoires in COVID-19. Study information: The United States, Italy and Spain supplied acute and convalescent COVID-19 samples. PBMCs, B-cell-depleted T cells, or T cells provided the cDNA or gDNA that made up the material.

This CDR3 has 17 residues. V was pared by 4 bases and J by 4 bases, with 23 bases between. Germline CDR1 is LGHDT and CDR2 is YNNKEL (reference sequence). As processed by the authors: Estimation of nucleated cell counts was performed using reference gene primer amplification. Sequencing was performed with immunoSEQ multiplex PCR; in TCRdb, only in-frame clones are kept and a portion is missing. The V and J calls and the clone size are those of that table, but D and trimming were determined from the DNA. This sample carries about 110,000 clones, more than 70% of them seen once, and the ten largest clones take roughly 4.9%.

The specimen sequenced was peripheral blood. J is TRBJ2-7 and V is TRBV3-1 (or the pseudogene TRBV3-2), with D possibly being TRBD1 (6 bases). This receptor was obtained from a man between 40 and 49 years old with active or convalescent COVID-19. Written as DNA, the CDR3 is TGTGCCAGCAGCCCCACCCCCGGGACAAGGGTTCGTTACGAGCAGTACTTC. Residues: CASSPTPGTRVRYEQYF.